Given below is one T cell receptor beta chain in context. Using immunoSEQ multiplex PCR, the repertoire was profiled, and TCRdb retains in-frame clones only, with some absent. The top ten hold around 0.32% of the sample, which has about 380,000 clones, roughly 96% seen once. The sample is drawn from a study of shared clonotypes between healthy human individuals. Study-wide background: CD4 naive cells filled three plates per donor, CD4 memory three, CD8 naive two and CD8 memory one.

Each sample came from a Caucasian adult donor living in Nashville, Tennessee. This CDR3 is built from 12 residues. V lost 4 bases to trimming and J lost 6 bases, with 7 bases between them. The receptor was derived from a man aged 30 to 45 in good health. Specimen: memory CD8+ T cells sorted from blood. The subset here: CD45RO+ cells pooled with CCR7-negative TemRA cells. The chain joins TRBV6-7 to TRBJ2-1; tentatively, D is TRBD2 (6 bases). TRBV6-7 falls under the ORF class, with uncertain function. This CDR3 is CASSSGGNEQFF. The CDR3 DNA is TGTGCCAGCAGTTCCGGGGGCAATGAGCAGTTCTTC.